This T cell receptor beta chain was identified in a study of blood T cells in healthy people across ages. Findings and limits, study-wide: As age increased, TCR beta diversity per million T cells fell in a roughly linear fashion. The study lacked donor CMV status, which possibly confounded expanded clonotype changes.

Remarks on this clonotype: Its antigen remains unknown.

A second PCR of 7 to 11 cycles used a sample-barcoded 5' primer and a J-beta primer mix. TCRdb itself ran the 5' RACE reads through MiXCR, one entry per CDR3 protein. The sample lists some 900,000 distinct CDR3 sequences, more than 25% seen once, with roughly 17% in the top ten. V was pared by 2 bases and J by 2 bases, with 10 bases between. Per the germline V gene, CDR1 is SGHAT and CDR2 is FQNNGV. The CDR3 has 15 residues. The receptor was derived from an elderly woman in good health. The chain employs TRBV11-2 and TRBJ2-1, with D perhaps matching TRBD1 or TRBD2 (6 bases each). The sample comprised blood. The CDR3 reads CASSLRGDPYNEQFF. CDR3 sequence (DNA): TGTGCCAGCAGCTTAAGGGGGGATCCCTACAATGAGCAGTTCTTC.